One TCR beta chain is described in this entry. Its antigen remains unidentified. No quality values exist for individual bases; no much larger clone is one base distant. V lost 3 bases and J lost 8 bases; the stretch between them is 23 bases long. From the germline V gene, CDR1 is MNHNS and CDR2 is SASEGT. The CDR3 runs 17 amino acids, cysteine and phenylalanine included. The kept DNA is CDR3 alone, 51 bases in frame from the first base. In total, 600 or so healthy bone marrow donors made up the cohort. At the time of sampling, every cohort member was nominally healthy, though immune exposures that went unrecorded were likely present. The donor tested CMV seronegative and was one of the 352 seronegative cohort members. A peripheral blood sample was provided by each donor, and peripheral blood mononuclear cells were used for TCR beta sequencing. Genomic DNA extraction from the blood cell samples was performed with the Qiagen DNeasy Blood Extraction Kit.

Libraries came from the immunoSEQ multiplex PCR assay. A mixture of 60 forward primers for TCR Vbeta segments and 13 reverse primers for TCR Jbeta segments was used in the multiplex PCR. The CDR3 region of rearranged TCR beta genes was amplified from genomic DNA by a multiplex PCR assay. The Illumina HiSeq System was used to sequence the amplified TCR beta libraries as 87-base-pair reads. As for how the authors treated the data: A later analysis counted 65 million to 90 million unique TCR beta chains across the 690 or so repertoires, and around 9.9 million of these chains were shared by at least two donors. A nearest-neighbor algorithm error-corrected the raw reads and collapsed the reads into unique sequences, merging closely related sequences to remove PCR and sequencing errors. CDR3 sequences were aligned to IMGT reference sequences to assign V, D and J gene segments. Each retained sequence needed at least a six-nucleotide match to both a V gene segment and a J gene segment. Rearrangements were classified as productive when the CDR3 lacked stop codons and remained in frame with V and J, and all other rearrangements were classified as non-productive. CDR3 was defined according to IMGT convention as the region running from the second conserved V-encoded cysteine to the conserved J-encoded phenylalanine. In an earlier analysis of 587 of the donors, sequences lacking an unambiguous match to a single V gene segment were excluded. In an earlier analysis of roughly 600 of the donors, a V segment was called functional when productive rearrangements were above 56.7%, and segregating when the standard deviation between donors exceeded 5%. A statistical classification framework was developed to diagnose cytomegalovirus status using the catalog of TCR beta chain sequences. V and J gene assignment, in a later analysis, came from comparing TCR nucleotide sequences with IMGT/GENE-DB human TR gene sequences. A later analysis assigned CDR3 sequences and most-parsimonious VDJ recombination scenarios with the TCRdist pipeline. In a later analysis, every TCR beta chain was defined by the combination of its CDR3 amino acid sequence and its V-gene family, and reads without a unique V-gene family were dropped. A later analysis removed 500 to 650 highly shared, low-generation-probability nucleotide sequences to deal with suspected cross-contamination and a sequencing artifact. In a later analysis, a clonal expansion index for each public chain was calculated from normalized within-repertoire ranks of inferred template counts. A later analysis computed generation probabilities with a VDJ recombination model fitted to out-of-frame rearrangements, and checked the results against IGoR. In a later analysis, TCR-TCR, TCR-HLA and TCR-CMV co-occurrence was scored with hypergeometric tests, and a repertoire-size bias correction was applied to TCR pairs. In a later analysis, false discovery rates were estimated by permuting HLA or CMV assignments 20 times. In a later analysis, co-occurring TCRs were grouped using DBSCAN, and TCRdist sequence similarity was added for clustering within HLA-allele-positive subsets. Repertoires with fewer than 30,000 or more than 120,000 public chains, plus five repertoires with anomalous nucleotide sharing, were excluded from co-occurrence clustering. This is the immuneACCESS table as TCRdb keeps it, with only in-frame sequences that have V and J called. A part of the clones is gone; compared with another copy, unresolved V genes explain less than half, and the rest is unexplained. V, J and clone size are those of that table, while D and trimming were read from the DNA. In all, the sample holds some 160,000 clones, and 80% to 85% of those were seen once. The top ten constitute roughly 2.7% of the sample.

The source of the sample is a study of cytomegalovirus exposure and HLA in healthy donors (dated by TCRdb to 2015 to 2018). Describing the broader study: In an earlier analysis of approximately 640 of the donors, around 290 Gb of sequence data and 90 million to 120 million unique TCR beta sequences from about 180 million T cells were reported. Class I and class II HLA loci were covered by the typing at four-digit resolution. Every discovery cohort repertoire had been produced on one sequencing platform. Among roughly 370 genotyped donors of the cohort, an average of around 240,000 unique TCR beta nucleotide sequences were sequenced per donor, about a sixth of them non-productive. A separate validation cohort of some 130 different subjects was used in addition to the roughly 670-subject first cohort. To predict cytomegalovirus infection status, the study combined high-throughput TCR immunosequencing, statistical association of individual TCRs with disease status, and machine learning. The study used immunosequencing to profile the T cell repertoires of approximately 630 subjects and linked those repertoires to cytomegalovirus serostatus. The later analysis used no new phenotypic data to find candidate immune exposures, relying instead on TCR beta sequences and their occurrence across donors. In an earlier analysis of roughly 540 of the donors, high-throughput TCR beta sequencing was used to judge whether each TCR beta V gene segment behaved as functional or pseudogenic. Because of strong linkage in the cohort, roughly 5 DR-DQ haplotypes were treated as single units for association and clustering. Typing coverage varied by locus: about 620-640 donors for A, B, C, DRB1 and DQB1; more than 500 for DQA1; about 600 for DPA1; fewer than 480 for DPB1. A later genetic analysis took genome-wide SNP genotypes for about three fifths of the roughly 700 donors and used that subset as a discovery cohort. Alongside the repertoire data, information on donor age, sex, ethnicity and CMV serostatus was compiled. The genetic ancestry cluster associated with self-reported Caucasian donors included 81% of the roughly 390 genotyped donors. About 310 gigabases of sequencing data and approximately 80 million unique TCR sequences were included in an early release covering several hundred HLA-typed donors. The study aimed to test whether signatures of past pathogen exposure could be identified by cataloging public T cell receptors. In a later analysis, previously published TCR beta repertoires from fewer than 750 donors were re-analyzed and high-resolution HLA genotyping was added so that TCR occurrence patterns could be studied. Here is what the overall study found, with its caveats: The cohort was sequenced for TCR beta chains only, and without alpha or paired-chain data the features that could be detected were limited. Because HLA typing was unavailable for some donors at each locus, only the typed subset was used in association tests. Compared with the approximately 720-donor mean, donors in an Asian-associated ancestry cluster had fewer N-insertions in productive TCRs, according to a later genetic analysis. An association between a missense DCLRE1C variant and V-gene and J-gene trimming of TCR beta chains was found in a later genetic analysis and replicated in an independent cohort. Across donors, most TCR sequences were observed very rarely, whereas some public TCRs were present in many individuals. At a false discovery rate of 0.05, a later analysis linked about 16,000 TCR beta sequences to specific HLA alleles. A further reported finding was that TCR beta sequences accurately predicted the HLA-A and HLA-B alleles for most subjects in the first cohort. For the cohort, immune exposure information was limited to CMV serostatus. According to a later analysis, most CMV-associated TCR beta chains appeared to be HLA-restricted, and the HLA associations seemed to be driven largely by CMV exposure. Presence/absence analyses assumed roughly uniform sequencing depth across donors, an assumption that may not hold. The authors suggested that the approach could potentially be extended to other disease states and immunological phenotypes. Cytomegalovirus status was reported to be diagnosed by the classifier with high specificity and sensitivity in both the original and validation cohorts. In a later analysis, TCR association rates were found to vary across HLA loci, with the most associated TCRs seen for DRB1 alleles and the fewest for HLA-C alleles. Correlated functional status among segregating V segments might be attributable to linkage disequilibrium, but an unknown experimental factor could not be ruled out. In vitro tests confirmed that a few of the cytomegalovirus-associated TCR beta chains recognize cytomegalovirus antigens. When HLA alleles, especially DR and DQ, strongly co-occurred, attributing TCR associations to individual alleles was difficult. A group of highly shared sequence variants was considered likely to be a technical artifact of the sequencing pipeline. Around 16 rarely observed V segments, including chromosome 9 orphons, were excluded from the earlier analysis of 550 to 700 of the donors because counts were too low. A later analysis found that HLA-associated TCR beta chains were more clonally expanded and had lower generation probabilities than equally common non-associated chains. The study gave a list of 150 to 200 TCR beta chains associated with cytomegalovirus. In an earlier analysis of about 600 of the donors, most TCR beta V segments appeared in productive rearrangements about 87% or about 30% of the time, broadly matching IMGT annotations. Several of the top co-occurrence clusters appeared to be linked to parvovirus B19, influenza, CMV and Epstein-Barr virus, according to a later analysis. Some IMGT-functional V segments, including TRBV6-2 and TRBV6-3, could not be told apart with the 87-base-pair reads, so those segments were excluded.

The origin of this receptor is a boy aged 2-9 years in good health and CMV-seronegative. The sequencing input was PBMCs. The chain couples TRBV6-1 to TRBJ1-5, and perhaps TRBD1 as D gene, on 6 matching bases. The CDR3 protein sequence reads: CASSEVRDTTARKPQHF. The nucleotide sequence is given as TGTGCCAGCAGTGAGGTCCGGGACACCACTGCGAGAAAGCCCCAGCATTTT.